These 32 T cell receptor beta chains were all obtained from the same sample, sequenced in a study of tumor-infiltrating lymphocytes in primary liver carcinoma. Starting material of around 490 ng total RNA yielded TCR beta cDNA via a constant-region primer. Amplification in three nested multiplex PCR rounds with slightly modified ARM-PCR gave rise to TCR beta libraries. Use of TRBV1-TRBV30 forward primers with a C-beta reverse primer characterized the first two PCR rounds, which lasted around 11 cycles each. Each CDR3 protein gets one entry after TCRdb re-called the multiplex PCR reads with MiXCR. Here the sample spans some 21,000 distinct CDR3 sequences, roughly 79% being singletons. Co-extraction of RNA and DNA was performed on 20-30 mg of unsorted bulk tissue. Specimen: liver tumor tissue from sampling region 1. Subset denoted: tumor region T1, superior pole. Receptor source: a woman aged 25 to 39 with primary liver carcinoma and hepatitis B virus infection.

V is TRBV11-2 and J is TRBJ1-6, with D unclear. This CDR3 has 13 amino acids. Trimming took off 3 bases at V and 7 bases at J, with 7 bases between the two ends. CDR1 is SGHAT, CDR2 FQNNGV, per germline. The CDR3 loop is CASSFVMNSPLHF. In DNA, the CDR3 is TGTGCCAGCAGCTTTGTAATGAATTCACCCCTCCACTTT.

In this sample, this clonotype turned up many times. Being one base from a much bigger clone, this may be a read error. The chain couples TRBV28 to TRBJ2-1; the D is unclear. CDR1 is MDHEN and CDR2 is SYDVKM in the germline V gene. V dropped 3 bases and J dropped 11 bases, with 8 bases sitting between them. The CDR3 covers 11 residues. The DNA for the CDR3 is TGTGCCAGCAGTTTTTTTGGTCAGCAGTTCTTC. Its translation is CASSFFGQQFF.

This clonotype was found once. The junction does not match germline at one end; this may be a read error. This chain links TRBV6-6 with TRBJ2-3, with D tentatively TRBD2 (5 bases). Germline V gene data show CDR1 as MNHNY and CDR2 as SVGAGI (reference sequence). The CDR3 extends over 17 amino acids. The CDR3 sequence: CASSSTLDRGGQIGPYF. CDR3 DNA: TGTGCCAGTAGTTCCACCTTAGACCGAGGAGGCCAGATAGGGCCGTATTTT.

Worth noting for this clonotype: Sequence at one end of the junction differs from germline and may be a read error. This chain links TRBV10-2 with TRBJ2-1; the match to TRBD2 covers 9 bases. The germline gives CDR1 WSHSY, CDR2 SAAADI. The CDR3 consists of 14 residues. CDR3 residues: CASSGLAGGNELFF. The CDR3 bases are TGTGCCAGCTCGGGACTAGCTGGCGGCAATGAGCTGTTCTTC.

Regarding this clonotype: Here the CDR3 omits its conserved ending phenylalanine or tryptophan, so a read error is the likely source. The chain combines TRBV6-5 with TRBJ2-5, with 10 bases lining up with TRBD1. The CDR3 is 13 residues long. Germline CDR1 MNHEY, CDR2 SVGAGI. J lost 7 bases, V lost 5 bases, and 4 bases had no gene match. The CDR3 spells CASSTDRGPTQYA. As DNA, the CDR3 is TGTGCCAGCAGTACAGACAGGGGGCCGACCCAGTACGCC.

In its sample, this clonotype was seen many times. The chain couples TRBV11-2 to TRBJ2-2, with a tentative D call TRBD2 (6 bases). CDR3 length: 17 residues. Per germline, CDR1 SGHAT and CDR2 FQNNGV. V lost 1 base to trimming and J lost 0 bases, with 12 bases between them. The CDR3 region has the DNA TGTGCCAGCAGCTTAGCACTAGGAGGGGCGAACACCGGGGAGCTGTTTTTT. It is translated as CASSLALGGANTGELFF.

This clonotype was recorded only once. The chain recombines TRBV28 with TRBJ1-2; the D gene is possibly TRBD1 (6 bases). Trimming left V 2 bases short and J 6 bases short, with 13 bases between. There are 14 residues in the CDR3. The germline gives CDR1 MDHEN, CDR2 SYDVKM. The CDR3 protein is CASSLGTGTNGYTF. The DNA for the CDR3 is TGTGCCAGCAGTTTAGGGACCGGGACAAATGGCTACACCTTC.

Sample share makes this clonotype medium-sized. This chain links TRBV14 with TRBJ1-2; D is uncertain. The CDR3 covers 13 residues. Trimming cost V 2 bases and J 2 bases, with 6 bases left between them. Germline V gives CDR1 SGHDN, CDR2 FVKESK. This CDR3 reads CASSQTRNYGYTF. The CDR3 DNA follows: TGTGCCAGCAGCCAAACTAGAAACTATGGCTACACCTTC.

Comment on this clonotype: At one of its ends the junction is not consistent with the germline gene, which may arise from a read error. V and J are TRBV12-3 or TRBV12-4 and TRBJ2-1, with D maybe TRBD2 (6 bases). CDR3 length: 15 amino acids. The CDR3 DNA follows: TGTGCCGGCAGCCTGTCCGTGACTAGTGGACTTGAGCAGTTCTTC. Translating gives CAGSLSVTSGLEQFF.

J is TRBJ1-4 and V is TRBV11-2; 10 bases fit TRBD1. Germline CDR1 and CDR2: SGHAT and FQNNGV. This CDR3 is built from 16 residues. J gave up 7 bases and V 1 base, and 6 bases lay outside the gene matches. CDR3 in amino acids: CASSLVVGTGVEKLFF. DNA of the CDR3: TGTGCCAGCAGCTTAGTCGTCGGGACAGGGGTTGAAAAACTGTTTTTT.

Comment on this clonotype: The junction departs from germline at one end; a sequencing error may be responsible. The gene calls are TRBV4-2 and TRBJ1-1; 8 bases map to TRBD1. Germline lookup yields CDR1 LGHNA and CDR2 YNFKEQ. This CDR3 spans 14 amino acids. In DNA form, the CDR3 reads TGTCCCAGTAGCCAAGCAGGGGGCCGGAATGAAGCTTTCTTT. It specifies CPSSQAGGRNEAFF.

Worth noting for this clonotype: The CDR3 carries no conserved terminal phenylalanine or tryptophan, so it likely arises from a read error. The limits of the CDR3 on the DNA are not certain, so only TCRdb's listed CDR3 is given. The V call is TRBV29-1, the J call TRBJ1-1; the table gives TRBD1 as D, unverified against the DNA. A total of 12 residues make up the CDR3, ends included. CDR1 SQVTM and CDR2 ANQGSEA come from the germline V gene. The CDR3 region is CSVETGSIEAVV.

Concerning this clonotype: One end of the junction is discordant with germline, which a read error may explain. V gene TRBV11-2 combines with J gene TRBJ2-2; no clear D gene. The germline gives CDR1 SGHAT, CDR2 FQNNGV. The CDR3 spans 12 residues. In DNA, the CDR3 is TGTGCCAGAAGCCTTGATTCCGGTGAGCTGTTTTTT. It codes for CARSLDSGELFF.

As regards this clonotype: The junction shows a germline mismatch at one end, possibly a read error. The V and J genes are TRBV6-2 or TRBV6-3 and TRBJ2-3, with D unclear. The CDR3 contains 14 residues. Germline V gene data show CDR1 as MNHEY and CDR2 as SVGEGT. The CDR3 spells CASSLSETKDTRYF. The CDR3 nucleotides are TGTGCCAGCAGTTTATCGGAAACTAAAGATACGCGGTATTTT.

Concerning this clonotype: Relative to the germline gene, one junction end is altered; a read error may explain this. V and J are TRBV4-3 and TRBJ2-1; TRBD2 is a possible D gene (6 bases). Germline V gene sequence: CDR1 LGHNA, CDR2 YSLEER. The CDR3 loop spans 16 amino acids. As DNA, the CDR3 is TGCCCCAGCAGCCAAGATGCGGGAATCTCCTACAATGAGCAGCTCTTC. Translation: CPSSQDAGISYNEQLF.

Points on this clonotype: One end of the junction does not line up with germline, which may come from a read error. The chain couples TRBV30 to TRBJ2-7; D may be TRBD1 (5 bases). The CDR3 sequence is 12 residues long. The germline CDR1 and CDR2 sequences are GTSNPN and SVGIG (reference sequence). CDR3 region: CDWSRTRGEQYF. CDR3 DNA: TGTGACTGGAGTCGAACAAGGGGTGAGCAGTACTTC.

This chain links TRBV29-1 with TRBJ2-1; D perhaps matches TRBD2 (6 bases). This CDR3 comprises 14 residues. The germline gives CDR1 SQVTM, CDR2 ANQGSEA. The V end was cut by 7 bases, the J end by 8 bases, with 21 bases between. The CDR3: CSGAVGSVADEQFF. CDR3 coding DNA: TGCAGCGGCGCTGTCGGGAGCGTAGCCGATGAGCAGTTCTTC.

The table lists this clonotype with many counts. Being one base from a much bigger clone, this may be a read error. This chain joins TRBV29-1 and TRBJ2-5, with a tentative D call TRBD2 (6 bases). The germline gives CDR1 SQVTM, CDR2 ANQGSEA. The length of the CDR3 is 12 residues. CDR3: CSGRLDQETQHF. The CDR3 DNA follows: TGCAGCGGTAGACTAGACCAAGAGACCCAGCACTTC.

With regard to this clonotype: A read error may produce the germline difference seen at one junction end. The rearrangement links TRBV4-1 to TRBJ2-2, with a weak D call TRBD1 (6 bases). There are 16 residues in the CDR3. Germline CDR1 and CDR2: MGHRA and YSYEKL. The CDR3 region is CASGQYRAFDTWDLFF. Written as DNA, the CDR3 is TGCGCCAGCGGCCAATACAGGGCATTCGACACCTGGGACCTGTTTTTT.

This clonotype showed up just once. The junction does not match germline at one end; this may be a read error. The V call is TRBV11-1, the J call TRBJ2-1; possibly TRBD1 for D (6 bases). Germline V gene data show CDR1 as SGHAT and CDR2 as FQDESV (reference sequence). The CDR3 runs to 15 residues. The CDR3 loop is CASSRRQASYNEQYF. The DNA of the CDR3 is TGTGCCAGCAGCCGGAGACAGGCCTCCTACAATGAACAGTATTTC.

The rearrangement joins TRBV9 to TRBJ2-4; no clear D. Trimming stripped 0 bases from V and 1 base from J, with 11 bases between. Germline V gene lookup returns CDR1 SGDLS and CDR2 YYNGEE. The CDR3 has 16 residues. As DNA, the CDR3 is TGTGCCAGCAGCGTAGCAGAAGGTCTGGCCAAAAACATTCAGTACTTC. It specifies CASSVAEGLAKNIQYF.

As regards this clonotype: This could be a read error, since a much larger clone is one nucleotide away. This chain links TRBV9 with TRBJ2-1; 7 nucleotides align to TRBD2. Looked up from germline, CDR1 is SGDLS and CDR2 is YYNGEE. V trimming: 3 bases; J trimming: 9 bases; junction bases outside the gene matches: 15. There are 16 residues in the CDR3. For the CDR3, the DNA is TGTGCCAGCAGCGCCCAGACTAGCTGGAGATTTGCTGAGCAGTTCTTC. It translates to CASSAQTSWRFAEQFF.

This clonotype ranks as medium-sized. CDR3 sequence (DNA): TGTGCCAGCAGCTTGGGGACGGGGGCAGATACGCAGTATTTT. This translates into CASSLGTGADTQYF. V gene TRBV5-6 combines with J gene TRBJ2-3; TRBD2 is a possible D gene (6 bases). Trimming removed 0 bases from V and 4 bases from J, with 9 bases in between. The CDR3 covers 14 residues. Germline V gene data show CDR1 as SGHDT and CDR2 as YYEEEE.

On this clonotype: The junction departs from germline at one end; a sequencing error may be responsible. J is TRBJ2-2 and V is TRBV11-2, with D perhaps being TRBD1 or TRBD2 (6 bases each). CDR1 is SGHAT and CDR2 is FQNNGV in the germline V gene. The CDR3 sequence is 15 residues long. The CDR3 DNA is TGTGCCAGCAGCTTAGATCGGACAGTAACCCGGGAGCCGTTTTTT. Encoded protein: CASSLDRTVTREPFF.

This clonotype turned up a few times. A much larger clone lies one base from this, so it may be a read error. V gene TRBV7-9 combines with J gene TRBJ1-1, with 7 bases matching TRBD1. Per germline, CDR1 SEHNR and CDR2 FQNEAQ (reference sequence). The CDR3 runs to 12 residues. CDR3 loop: CASSRQGTEALF. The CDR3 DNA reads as TGTGCCAGCAGCCGACAGGGAACTGAAGCTCTCTTT.

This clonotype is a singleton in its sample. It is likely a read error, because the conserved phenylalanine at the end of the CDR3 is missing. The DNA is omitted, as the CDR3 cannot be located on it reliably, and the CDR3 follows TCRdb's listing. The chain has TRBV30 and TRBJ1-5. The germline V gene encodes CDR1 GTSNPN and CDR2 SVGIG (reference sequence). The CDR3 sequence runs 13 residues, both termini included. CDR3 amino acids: CAWSPGAGGSRHI.

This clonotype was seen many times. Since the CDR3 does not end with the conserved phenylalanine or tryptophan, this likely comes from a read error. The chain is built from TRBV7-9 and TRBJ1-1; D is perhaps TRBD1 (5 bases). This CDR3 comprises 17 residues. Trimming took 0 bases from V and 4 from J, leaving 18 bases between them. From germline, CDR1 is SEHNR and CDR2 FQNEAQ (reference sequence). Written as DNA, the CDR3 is TGTGCCAGCAGCTTAGCGGGAATCGCATTGGGGGTCACTGAAGCTTTCTCT. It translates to CASSLAGIALGVTEAFS.

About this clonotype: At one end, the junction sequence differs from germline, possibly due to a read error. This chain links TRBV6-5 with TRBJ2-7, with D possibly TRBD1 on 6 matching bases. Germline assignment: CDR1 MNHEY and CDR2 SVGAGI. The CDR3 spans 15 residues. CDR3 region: CASSYKDSSSYDQYF. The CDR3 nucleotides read TGTGCCAGCAGCTACAAGGACAGTAGCTCCTACGACCAGTACTTC.

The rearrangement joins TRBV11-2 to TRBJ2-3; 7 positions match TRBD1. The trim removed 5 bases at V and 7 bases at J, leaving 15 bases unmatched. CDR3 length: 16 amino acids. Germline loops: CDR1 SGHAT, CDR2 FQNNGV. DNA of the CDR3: TGTGCCAGCAGCCAGACGCGACAGGGAAAGGGACATACGCAGTATTTT. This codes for CASSQTRQGKGHTQYF.

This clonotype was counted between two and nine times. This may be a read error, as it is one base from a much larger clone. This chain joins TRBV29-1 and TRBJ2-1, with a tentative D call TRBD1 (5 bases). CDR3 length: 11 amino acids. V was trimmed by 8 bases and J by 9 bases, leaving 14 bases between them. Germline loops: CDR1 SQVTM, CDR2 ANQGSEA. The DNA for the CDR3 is TGCAGCCCCCGGCTAGACAGTGAGCAGTTCTTC. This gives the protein CSPRLDSEQFF.

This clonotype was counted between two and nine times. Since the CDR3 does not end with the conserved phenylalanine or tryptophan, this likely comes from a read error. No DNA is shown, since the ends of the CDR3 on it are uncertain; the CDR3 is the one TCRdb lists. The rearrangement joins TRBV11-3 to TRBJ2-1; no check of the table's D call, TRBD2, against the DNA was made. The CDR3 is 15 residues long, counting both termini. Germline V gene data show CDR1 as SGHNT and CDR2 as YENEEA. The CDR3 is CASSQLAGGGYEQFL.

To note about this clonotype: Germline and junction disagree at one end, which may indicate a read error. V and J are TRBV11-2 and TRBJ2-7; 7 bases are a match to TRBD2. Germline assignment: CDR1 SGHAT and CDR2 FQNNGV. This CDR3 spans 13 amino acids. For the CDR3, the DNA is TGTGCCAGCAAGATTGCGGGAGACTACGAGCATTACTTC. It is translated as CASKIAGDYEHYF.